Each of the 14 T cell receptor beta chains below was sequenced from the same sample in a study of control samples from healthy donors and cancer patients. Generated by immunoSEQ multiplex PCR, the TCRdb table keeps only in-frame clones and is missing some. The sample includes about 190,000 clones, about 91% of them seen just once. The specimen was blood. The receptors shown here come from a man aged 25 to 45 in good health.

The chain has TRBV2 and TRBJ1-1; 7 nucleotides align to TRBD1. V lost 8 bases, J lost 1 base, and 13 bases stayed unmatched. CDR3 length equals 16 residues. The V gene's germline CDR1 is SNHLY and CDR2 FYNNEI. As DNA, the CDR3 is TGTGCCAGCCGGGTGAGAACGGGACAGCAGAACACTGAAGCTTTCTTT. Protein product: CASRVRTGQQNTEAFF.

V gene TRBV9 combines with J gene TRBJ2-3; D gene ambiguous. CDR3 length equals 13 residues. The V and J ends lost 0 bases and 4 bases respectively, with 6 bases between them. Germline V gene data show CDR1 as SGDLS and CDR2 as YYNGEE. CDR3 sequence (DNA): TGTGCCAGCAGCGTAGCTCCGGCAGATACGCAGTATTTT. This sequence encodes CASSVAPADTQYF.

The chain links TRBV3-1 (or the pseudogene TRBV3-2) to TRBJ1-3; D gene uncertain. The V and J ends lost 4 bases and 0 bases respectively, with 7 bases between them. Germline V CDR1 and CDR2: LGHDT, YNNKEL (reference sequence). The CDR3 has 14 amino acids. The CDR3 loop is CASSLTSSGNTIYF. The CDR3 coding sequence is TGTGCCAGCAGCCTTACATCCTCTGGAAACACCATATATTTT.

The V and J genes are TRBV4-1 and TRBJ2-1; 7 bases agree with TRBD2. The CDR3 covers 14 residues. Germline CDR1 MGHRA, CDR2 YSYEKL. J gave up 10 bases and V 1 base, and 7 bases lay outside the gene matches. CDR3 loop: CASSQASGDWEQFF. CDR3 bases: TGCGCCAGCAGCCAAGCTAGCGGAGATTGGGAGCAGTTCTTC.

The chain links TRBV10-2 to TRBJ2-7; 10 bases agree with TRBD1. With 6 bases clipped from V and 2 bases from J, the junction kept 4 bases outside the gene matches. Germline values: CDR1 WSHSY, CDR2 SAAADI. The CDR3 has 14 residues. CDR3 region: CASSPTGGTYEQYF. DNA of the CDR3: TGCGCCAGCAGCCCGACAGGGGGCACCTACGAGCAGTACTTC.

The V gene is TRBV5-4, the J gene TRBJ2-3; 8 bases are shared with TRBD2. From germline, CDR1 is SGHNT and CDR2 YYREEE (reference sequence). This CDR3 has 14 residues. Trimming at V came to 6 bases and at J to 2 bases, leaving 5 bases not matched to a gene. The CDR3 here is CASNRGGLTDTQYF. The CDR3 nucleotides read TGTGCCAGCAATCGCGGGGGGCTCACAGATACGCAGTATTTT.

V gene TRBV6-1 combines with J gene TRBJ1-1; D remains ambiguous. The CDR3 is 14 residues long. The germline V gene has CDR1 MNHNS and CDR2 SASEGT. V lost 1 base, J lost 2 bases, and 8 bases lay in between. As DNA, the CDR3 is TGTGCCAGCAGTGAAGTGGAACCAAACACTGAAGCTTTCTTT. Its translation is CASSEVEPNTEAFF.

Written as DNA, the CDR3 is TGCAGTGCTAGAACGGTTACTGAAGCTTTCTTT. Protein product: CSARTVTEAFF. The J gene is TRBJ1-1, the V gene TRBV20-1; no clear D gene. The germline V gene encodes CDR1 DFQATT and CDR2 SNEGSKA (reference sequence). This CDR3 comprises 11 residues. Trimming took off 2 bases at V and 5 bases at J, with 6 bases between the two ends.

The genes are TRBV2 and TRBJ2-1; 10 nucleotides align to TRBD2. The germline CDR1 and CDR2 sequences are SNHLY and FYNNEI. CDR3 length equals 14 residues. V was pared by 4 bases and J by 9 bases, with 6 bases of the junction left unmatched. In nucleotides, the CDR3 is TGTGCCAGCAGTGGCGAGCGGGGGGGCTTTGAGCAGTTCTTC. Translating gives CASSGERGGFEQFF.

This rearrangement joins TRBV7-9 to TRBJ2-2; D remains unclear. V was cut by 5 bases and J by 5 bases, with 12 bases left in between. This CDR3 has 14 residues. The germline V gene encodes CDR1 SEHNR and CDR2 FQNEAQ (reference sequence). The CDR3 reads CASSPVPATGELFF. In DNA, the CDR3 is TGTGCCAGCAGCCCCGTCCCAGCAACCGGGGAGCTGTTTTTT.

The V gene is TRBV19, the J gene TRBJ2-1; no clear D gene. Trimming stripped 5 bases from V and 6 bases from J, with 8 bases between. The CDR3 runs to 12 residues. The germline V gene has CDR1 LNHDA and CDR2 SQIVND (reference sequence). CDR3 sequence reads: CASSSPVNEQFF. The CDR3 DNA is TGTGCCAGTAGTTCCCCAGTCAATGAGCAGTTCTTC.

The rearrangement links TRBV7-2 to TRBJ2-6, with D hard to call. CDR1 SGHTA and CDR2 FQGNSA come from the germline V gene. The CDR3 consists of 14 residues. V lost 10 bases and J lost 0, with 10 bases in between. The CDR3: CATGPASGANVLTF. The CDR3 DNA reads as TGTGCCACCGGACCGGCCTCTGGGGCCAACGTCCTGACTTTC.

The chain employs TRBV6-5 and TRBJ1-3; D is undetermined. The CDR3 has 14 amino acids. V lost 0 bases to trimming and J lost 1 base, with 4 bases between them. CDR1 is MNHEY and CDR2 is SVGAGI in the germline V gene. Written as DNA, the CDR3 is TGTGCCAGCAGTTACTCACCGTCTGGAAACACCATATATTTT. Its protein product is CASSYSPSGNTIYF.

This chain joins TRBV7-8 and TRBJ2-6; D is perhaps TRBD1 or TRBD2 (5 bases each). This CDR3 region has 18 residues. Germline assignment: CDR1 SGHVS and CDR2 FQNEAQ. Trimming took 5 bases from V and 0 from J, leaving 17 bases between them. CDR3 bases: TGTGCCAGCAGCCTAGGGCTGGGACGGTTCTCTGGGGCCAACGTCCTGACTTTC. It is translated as CASSLGLGRFSGANVLTF.